Listed below are T cell receptor beta chains from one sample, sequenced in a study of T cell responses to AZD1222 COVID-19 vaccine. Profiling relied on immunoSEQ multiplex PCR, and the TCRdb table lists in-frame clones only, not all of them. The sample consists of some 120,000 clones, around 92% of them appearing once. The sequenced sample was peripheral blood, obtained on day 0 of AZD1222 vaccination. All receptors come from an adult in good health. The CDR3 runs from the conserved cysteine through the conserved F or W. D genes are given only for firm matches. Size tells how often a clone was seen (once, few, many) or the class of an expanded clone, and some rows leave it out.

j_gene | abundance | d_gene | v_gene | CDR3aa | CDR3nt
TRBJ1-1 | . | TRBD1 | TRBV2 | CASSDGQAAFF | TGTGCCAGCAGTGATGGACAGGCCGCTTTCTTT
TRBJ2-7 | . | . | TRBV6-5 | CASSYRQSSYEQYF | TGTGCCAGCAGTTACAGGCAAAGCTCCTACGAGCAGTACTTC
TRBJ1-6 | once | . | TRBV15 | CATSTNSGGYSPLHF | TGTGCCACCAGCACTAACTCAGGCGGGTATTCACCCCTCCACTTT
TRBJ1-1 | . | . | TRBV27 | CASNPGQPNTEAFF | TGTGCCAGCAATCCAGGGCAGCCGAACACTGAAGCTTTCTTT
TRBJ1-1 | few | . | TRBV7-8 | CASSLGGIREEWDTEAFF | TGTGCCAGCAGCTTAGGAGGTATCCGGGAGGAGTGGGACACTGAAGCTTTCTTT
TRBJ2-4 | . | TRBD2 | TRBV10-3 | CAISEGLAGKNIQYF | TGTGCCATCAGTGAAGGACTAGCGGGCAAAAACATTCAGTACTTC
TRBJ1-1 | . | . | TRBV9 | CASSRTGGPEAFF | TGTGCCAGCAGCCGCACTGGGGGCCCTGAAGCTTTCTTT
TRBJ2-5 | . | TRBD2 | TRBV11-2 | CASSLRLAGGRPEETQYF | TGTGCCAGCAGTTTAAGGCTAGCGGGAGGAAGGCCGGAAGAGACCCAGTACTTC
TRBJ2-7 | once | TRBD1 | TRBV25-1 | CASSTRDRAYEQYF | TGTGCCAGCAGTACCCGGGACAGGGCCTACGAGCAGTACTTC
TRBJ2-5 | . | . | TRBV28 | CASRDSAQETQYF | TGTGCCAGCAGAGATAGCGCTCAAGAGACCCAGTACTTC
TRBJ1-1 | once | . | TRBV21-1 | CASSKKGGSTGGNTEAFF | TGTGCCAGCAGCAAAAAAGGGGGATCGACAGGGGGCAACACTGAAGCTTTCTTT
TRBJ2-7 | few | . | TRBV7-9 | CASSLQGEDEQYF | TGTGCCAGCAGCTTACAGGGAGAGGACGAGCAGTACTTC
TRBJ1-1 | . | . | TRBV6-5 | CASSSQGSRGNTEAFF | TGTGCCAGCAGTTCACAGGGATCGCGGGGGAACACTGAAGCTTTCTTT
TRBJ1-3 | . | . | TRBV4-1 | CASSQEQIVSGNTIYF | TGCGCCAGCAGCCAAGAACAGATCGTCTCTGGAAACACCATATATTTT